This T cell receptor (beta chain) was recorded in a study of T cells in Graves' hyperthyroidism and ophthalmopathy. Authors of the study amplified TCR beta CDR3 regions from RNA transcripts. First-round RT-PCR with HTBI primers amplified the TCR CDR3 region. TCRdb redid the calling of the multiplex PCR reads with MiXCR, one entry per CDR3 protein. The sample holds some 760,000 distinct CDR3 sequences, 14% seen once. From germline, CDR1 is SNHLY and CDR2 FYNNEI. Trimming left V 10 bases short and J 2 bases short, with 17 bases between. The CDR3 runs 14 residues. This clonotype was recorded many times. Sequenced input: blood. This receptor was taken from a woman between 18 and 30 years old with Graves' hyperthyroidism. V gene TRBV2 combines with J gene TRBJ2-5; D possibly corresponds to TRBD2 (6 bases). As DNA, the CDR3 is TGTGCCATCACCTTGGGGCGGGAACAAGAGACCCAGTACTTC. This encodes CAITLGREQETQYF. Full variable domain (missing parts from reference TRBV2 and TRBJ2-5): EPEVTQTPSHQVTQMGQEVILRCVPISNHLYFYWYRQILGQKVEFLVSFYNNEISEKSEIFDDQFSVERPDGSNFTLKIRSTKLEDSAMYFCAITLGREQETQYFGPGTRLLVL.